This is a list of T cell receptor beta chains from one sample in a study of cytomegalovirus exposure and HLA in healthy donors. TCRdb's table, derived via immunoSEQ multiplex PCR, lists solely in-frame clones and lacks some. This sample's table has tens of thousands of clones. Input material: PBMCs. The receptors derive from a woman aged 40 to 50 in good health and CMV-seronegative. CDR3s include the opening cysteine and the closing phenylalanine or tryptophan. D genes are given only for firm matches. Size is omitted from some rows. Given values are once, few, many or a class for expanded clones.

V: TRBV19; size: .; J: TRBJ1-2; D: TRBD1; DNA: TGTGCCAGTGCGGGACAGGGCAACTATGGCTACACCTTC; CDR3: CASAGQGNYGYTF
V: TRBV4-3; size: .; J: TRBJ2-3; D: TRBD2; DNA: TGCGCCAGCAGCCAAATCGGACTAGCGGGAGGGTGGGAAGATACGCAGTATTTT; CDR3: CASSQIGLAGGWEDTQYF
V: TRBV25-1; size: .; J: TRBJ2-7; D: TRBD2; DNA: TGTGCCAGCAGTGACACCCGGGGGACTAGGCGGTACGAGCAGTACTTC; CDR3: CASSDTRGTRRYEQYF
V: TRBV7-8; size: .; J: TRBJ1-4; D: TRBD1; DNA: TGTGCCAGCAGCTTAGCCGGGACAGGGGGGGAAAAACTGTTTTTT; CDR3: CASSLAGTGGEKLFF
V: TRBV7-9; size: .; J: TRBJ2-4; D: TRBD1; DNA: TGTGCCAGCAGCTTAGGGGCGACAGGGGGAACAGCCAAAAACATTCAGTACTTC; CDR3: CASSLGATGGTAKNIQYF
V: TRBV7-9; size: .; J: TRBJ1-3; D: TRBD1; DNA: TGTGCCAGCAGCTTCACAGGGGGCTCTGGAAACACCATATATTTT; CDR3: CASSFTGGSGNTIYF
V: TRBV25-1; size: .; J: TRBJ1-5; D: .; DNA: TGTGCCAGCAGTGCCGCAGGGGCGATGTATCAGCCCCAGCATTTT; CDR3: CASSAAGAMYQPQHF
V: TRBV6-6; size: .; J: TRBJ1-5; D: .; DNA: TGTGCCAGCAGTTACTCGGGAGGGAGCCAGCCCCAGCATTTT; CDR3: CASSYSGGSQPQHF
V: TRBV4-2; size: .; J: TRBJ1-5; D: TRBD1; DNA: TGTGCCAGCAGCCAGGGACAGGTTGGGAATCAGCCCCAGCATTTT; CDR3: CASSQGQVGNQPQHF
V: TRBV5-1; size: .; J: TRBJ2-6; D: .; DNA: TGCGCCAGCAGCTTGTGGTTAGCGGCGGCGGGGGCCAACGTCCTGACTTTC; CDR3: CASSLWLAAAGANVLTF
V: TRBV11-3; size: .; J: TRBJ2-5; D: TRBD2; DNA: TGTGCCAGCAGCTTAGATGGGGGAGGGGAAGAGACCCAGTACTTC; CDR3: CASSLDGGGEETQYF
V: TRBV30; size: .; J: TRBJ2-1; D: TRBD2; DNA: TGTGCCTGGAGCGACGCCACCGGGACTAGCTGGTTCTACAATGAGCAGTTCTTC; CDR3: CAWSDATGTSWFYNEQFF
V: TRBV20-1; size: .; J: TRBJ1-1; D: .; DNA: TGCGCGGCGGGGGTCGTGGCTGAAGCTTTCTTT; CDR3: CAAGVVAEAFF
V: TRBV19; size: medium-sized; J: TRBJ1-3; D: TRBD1; DNA: TGTGCCAGCCGGGACAGCGCCTCTGGAAACACCATATATTTT; CDR3: CASRDSASGNTIYF
V: TRBV27; size: .; J: TRBJ2-1; D: TRBD2; DNA: TGTGCCACCAGCGGGAGGCCCTCCTACAATGAGCAGTTCTTC; CDR3: CATSGRPSYNEQFF
V: TRBV29-1; size: .; J: TRBJ2-1; D: TRBD2; DNA: TGCAGCGTCTATAGCGGGAGCTCCGACAATGAGCAGTTCTTC; CDR3: CSVYSGSSDNEQFF
V: TRBV11-2; size: .; J: TRBJ2-7; D: .; DNA: TGTGCCAGCAGCCCGCTCAGGAGGGGGGGGGCCTACGAGCAGTACTTC; CDR3: CASSPLRRGGAYEQYF
V: TRBV6-1; size: .; J: TRBJ2-7; D: .; DNA: TGTGCCAGTGAAGGAGGTGTGAGCTACGAGCAGTACTTC; CDR3: CASEGGVSYEQYF
V: TRBV28; size: .; J: TRBJ2-2; D: TRBD2; DNA: TGTGCCAGCAGTTTAGCTACTAGCGGGAACACCGGGGAGCTGTTTTTT; CDR3: CASSLATSGNTGELFF
V: TRBV6-4; size: .; J: TRBJ2-6; D: .; DNA: TGTGCCAGCCGCGACAGCTCTGGGGCCAACGTCCTGACTTTC; CDR3: CASRDSSGANVLTF
V: TRBV18; size: .; J: TRBJ2-2; D: .; DNA: TGTGCCAGCTCACAGAATGAGGGGGAGCTGTTTTTT; CDR3: CASSQNEGELFF
V: TRBV19; size: .; J: TRBJ2-3; D: .; DNA: TGTGCCAGTAGTTCGGTATCTACAGATACGCAGTATTTT; CDR3: CASSSVSTDTQYF
V: TRBV9; size: .; J: TRBJ2-1; D: TRBD1; DNA: TGTGCCAGCAGCGTGTCGACAGGGGGGGATGAGCAGTTCTTC; CDR3: CASSVSTGGDEQFF
V: TRBV4-2; size: .; J: TRBJ1-4; D: .; DNA: TGTGCCAGCAGCCTTGGAGAGAGCTCGACTAATGAAAAACTGTTTTTT; CDR3: CASSLGESSTNEKLFF
V: TRBV6-5; size: .; J: TRBJ1-2; D: .; DNA: TGTGCCAGCCGGGACACTAACTATGGCTACACCTTC; CDR3: CASRDTNYGYTF
V: TRBV5-1; size: .; J: TRBJ1-2; D: TRBD1; DNA: TGCGCCAGCAGCTCCGACGGACAGGAATACTTC; CDR3: CASSSDGQEYF
V: TRBV28; size: .; J: TRBJ1-1; D: .; DNA: TGTGCCAGCAGTTTAATTGGACAGCCGAACACTGAAGCTTTCTTT; CDR3: CASSLIGQPNTEAFF
V: TRBV6-6; size: .; J: TRBJ2-7; D: TRBD1; DNA: TGTGCCAGCAGGTTGACAGGGTTCTACGAGCAGTACTTC; CDR3: CASRLTGFYEQYF
V: TRBV7-2; size: .; J: TRBJ2-7; D: TRBD2; DNA: TGTGCCAGCAGCCTGAGGCGGGAGTACGAGCAGTACTTC; CDR3: CASSLRREYEQYF
V: TRBV29-1; size: .; J: TRBJ2-1; D: TRBD2; DNA: TGCAGCGTTCTCGGGACTAGTGAGCAGTTCTTC; CDR3: CSVLGTSEQFF
V: TRBV28; size: .; J: TRBJ2-7; D: TRBD2; DNA: TGTGCCACGGGGGGGCTCCCCGGTAAGGAGCAGTACTTC; CDR3: CATGGLPGKEQYF
V: TRBV5-1; size: .; J: TRBJ2-2; D: TRBD1; DNA: TGCGCCAGCAGCCTGGGACAGATTAACACCGGGGAGCTGTTTTTT; CDR3: CASSLGQINTGELFF
V: TRBV29-1; size: .; J: TRBJ2-7; D: .; DNA: TGCAGCGCCTGGAAGGGACTCTACGAGCAGTACTTC; CDR3: CSAWKGLYEQYF
V: TRBV6-5; size: .; J: TRBJ2-1; D: TRBD2; DNA: TGTGCCAGCAGGTCGGGGACTAGCGAAGACAATGAGCAGTTCTTC; CDR3: CASRSGTSEDNEQFF
V: TRBV11-3; size: .; J: TRBJ2-7; D: .; DNA: TGTGCCAGCAGCTCGTCAGGGTACGAGCAGTACTTC; CDR3: CASSSSGYEQYF
V: TRBV29-1; size: .; J: TRBJ2-1; D: .; DNA: TGCAGCGTTGTAACGAGCTCCTACAATGAGCAGTTCTTC; CDR3: CSVVTSSYNEQFF
V: TRBV6-7; size: .; J: TRBJ1-4; D: .; DNA: TGTGCCAGCAGGAGTCGTCTGTTTTTT; CDR3: CASRSRLFF
V: TRBV27; size: .; J: TRBJ1-1; D: TRBD1; DNA: TGTGCCAGCAGGCTTACAGGGGCCATGAACACTGAAGCTTTCTTT; CDR3: CASRLTGAMNTEAFF
V: TRBV2; size: .; J: TRBJ2-2; D: TRBD1; DNA: TGTGCCAGCAGTGCGGAGACAGGGGGCAACACCGGGGAGCTGTTTTTT; CDR3: CASSAETGGNTGELFF
V: TRBV18; size: .; J: TRBJ2-3; D: TRBD1; DNA: TGTGCCAGCTCACCCGGGACAGGGGGCACAGATACGCAGTATTTT; CDR3: CASSPGTGGTDTQYF
V: TRBV2; size: .; J: TRBJ1-2; D: TRBD1; DNA: TGTGCCAGCAACCCAAGGACAGGGGGCAATGGCTACACCTTC; CDR3: CASNPRTGGNGYTF
V: TRBV7-3; size: .; J: TRBJ2-1; D: .; DNA: TGTGCCAGCAGCTTAATAGGGGGGGACAATGAGCAGTTCTTC; CDR3: CASSLIGGDNEQFF
V: TRBV6-6; size: .; J: TRBJ2-3; D: TRBD1; DNA: TGTGCCAGCTTGTTCACAGGGGCCACAGATACGCAGTATTTT; CDR3: CASLFTGATDTQYF
V: TRBV30; size: .; J: TRBJ2-7; D: .; DNA: TGTGCCTGGAGTAGCGAGTACGAGCAGTACTTC; CDR3: CAWSSEYEQYF
V: TRBV27; size: .; J: TRBJ2-7; D: TRBD1; DNA: TGTGCCAGCAGTTTATACAGGGGGCTAACCCACGAGCAGTACTTC; CDR3: CASSLYRGLTHEQYF
V: TRBV27; size: .; J: TRBJ2-1; D: .; DNA: TGTGCCAGCAGTTTATCATCCGTCTCGGCCTACAATGAGCAGTTCTTC; CDR3: CASSLSSVSAYNEQFF
V: TRBV5-1; size: .; J: TRBJ1-2; D: TRBD1; DNA: TGCGCCAGCAGCTTGGGGGGACAGGGGAATGGCTACACCTTC; CDR3: CASSLGGQGNGYTF
V: TRBV7-2; size: .; J: TRBJ2-7; D: TRBD2; DNA: TGTGCCAGCAGCTTAGTCTCCACTAGCGGCGCCTACGAGCAGTACTTC; CDR3: CASSLVSTSGAYEQYF
V: TRBV5-4; size: .; J: TRBJ2-7; D: TRBD1; DNA: TGTGCCAGCAGCCCAAAGGGGGGACAGGGAATCGAGCAGTACTTC; CDR3: CASSPKGGQGIEQYF